The entry below gives a single T cell receptor beta chain sequence along with its context. Pregnant or lactating patients and those with other autoimmune diseases or uncontrolled infections were excluded. Scientists amplified the TCR beta CDR3 regions from RNA transcripts. First-round RT-PCR used HTBI primers; second-round multiplex PCR followed. TCRdb redid the calling of the multiplex PCR reads with MiXCR, one entry per CDR3 protein. The data contain hundreds of thousands of distinct CDR3 sequences, under 25% of them singletons. The data were obtained in a study of Graves' ophthalmopathy and Graves' hyperthyroidism. This receptor was taken from a woman younger than 35 with stable Graves' hyperthyroidism. Sequencing used peripheral blood.

The CDR3 region is CASLRVRNTEAFF. CDR3 DNA sequence: TGTGCCAGCCTGAGGGTGAGGAACACTGAAGCTTTCTTT. The V call is TRBV12-3 or TRBV12-4, the J call TRBJ1-1; D is ambiguous. V was trimmed by 8 bases and J by 1 base, leaving 11 bases between them. The CDR3 is 13 amino acids.